A single sample is the source of the 18 T cell receptor beta chains below, sequenced in a study of T cell responses to AZD1222 COVID-19 vaccine. Using immunoSEQ multiplex PCR, the repertoire was profiled, and TCRdb retains in-frame clones only, with some absent. The sample includes 140,000 to 150,000 clones, about nine tenths of them seen just once. The starting material was peripheral blood, obtained on day 0 of MenACWY control vaccination. Every receptor here comes from an adult in good health.

This clone was counted once. One junction end does not reproduce the germline sequence, and a read error may be involved. The chain uses TRBV7-4 and TRBJ2-7; TRBD1 matches at 7 bases. Germline CDR1 is SGHVT and CDR2 is SQSDAQ. CDR3 length: 15 residues. The CDR3 protein is CASTLGGQSSYEQYF. The CDR3 DNA sequence: TGTGCCAGCACCTTAGGGGGACAGAGCTCCTACGAGCAGTACTTC.

V gene TRBV7-6 combines with J gene TRBJ2-5; 8 bases fit TRBD1. After removal of 4 bases from V and 3 bases from J, the junction contained 4 bases not matched to a gene. The CDR3 totals 14 residues. The germline CDR1 and CDR2 sequences are SGHVS and FNYEAQ. The CDR3 protein is CASSSWDRKETQYF. CDR3 bases: TGTGCCAGCAGCTCTTGGGACAGGAAAGAGACCCAGTACTTC.

The rearrangement uses TRBV9 and TRBJ1-1; 8 bases line up with TRBD1. CDR1 is SGDLS and CDR2 is YYNGEE in the germline V gene. The J segment lost 5 bases and the V segment lost 3 bases, leaving 3 bases of the junction unmatched. CDR3 length: 13 residues. Written as DNA, the CDR3 is TGTGCCAGCAGCGATCGGACAGGGACTGAAGCTTTCTTT. Residues: CASSDRTGTEAFF.

V is TRBV6-1 and J is TRBJ1-2; tentatively, D is TRBD1 (6 bases). Germline V gene sequence: CDR1 MNHNS, CDR2 SASEGT. Trimming removed 1 base from V and 3 bases from J, with 12 bases in between. CDR3 length: 15 residues. The CDR3 DNA reads TGTGCCAGCAGTGAAGACCCAGGGGTCTACTATGGCTACACCTTC. This codes for CASSEDPGVYYGYTF.

This chain uses TRBV5-1 with TRBJ1-1; the D gene is possibly TRBD1 (5 bases). Trimming left V 4 bases short and J 7 bases short, with 11 bases between. CDR1 and CDR2 (germline): SGHRS, YFSETQ. The CDR3 is 12 residues long. Here the CDR3 reads CASSIGQLEAFF. The CDR3 DNA reads TGCGCCAGCAGCATTGGACAACTTGAAGCTTTCTTT.

This chain connects TRBV3-1 (or the pseudogene TRBV3-2) to TRBJ2-3; D is perhaps TRBD1 (6 bases). The CDR3 totals 14 residues. V lost 3 bases to trimming and J lost 1 base, with 8 bases between them. CDR1 and CDR2 from the germline V gene are LGHDT and YNNKEL (reference sequence). The CDR3 sequence is CASSHSGGTDTQYF. DNA of the CDR3: TGTGCCAGCAGCCATTCAGGGGGCACAGATACGCAGTATTTT.

V is TRBV5-5 and J is TRBJ2-3; 11 bases match TRBD2. The CDR3 is made up of 18 amino acids. The germline CDR1 and CDR2 sequences are SGHKS and YYEKEE (reference sequence). V shed 3 bases, J shed 4 bases, and the junction held 13 bases outside the gene matches. CDR3 amino acids: CASSSMGLAGGVADTQYF. The DNA for the CDR3 is TGTGCCAGCAGCTCGATGGGGCTAGCGGGAGGTGTGGCAGATACGCAGTATTTT.

The V and J genes are TRBV7-9 and TRBJ1-6; tentative D call: TRBD1 (5 bases). This CDR3 comprises 14 residues. The germline V and J ends were trimmed by 6 bases and 9 bases, with 15 bases remaining between them. The germline V gene encodes CDR1 SEHNR and CDR2 FQNEAQ (reference sequence). The CDR3 spells CASSLERTFSPLHF. Here the CDR3 DNA reads TGTGCCAGCAGTTTGGAGCGGACATTTTCACCCCTCCACTTT.

A single count supports this clone. V is TRBV7-8 and J is TRBJ1-2; 8 nucleotides agree with TRBD1. The V and J ends lost 5 bases and 4 bases, in that order; junction bases with no gene match: 12. The CDR3 is 16 residues long. The germline V gene encodes CDR1 SGHVS and CDR2 FQNEAQ. CDR3 residues: CASSKDGTGLLYGYTF. In DNA, the CDR3 is TGTGCCAGCAGCAAAGACGGGACAGGATTACTCTATGGCTACACCTTC. Using reference TRBV7-8 and TRBJ1-2 for the parts outside the CDR3, the full variable domain is GAGVSQSPRYKVAKRGQDVALRCDPISGHVSLFWYQQALGQGPEFLTYFQNEAQLDKSGLPSDRFFAERPEGSVSTLKIQRTQQEDSAVYLCASSKDGTGLLYGYTFGSGTRLTVV.

The chain employs TRBV13 and TRBJ2-2; no reliable D call. V lost 4 bases and J 2 bases, leaving 5 bases between the germline ends. The CDR3 totals 13 residues. Germline V gives CDR1 PRHDT, CDR2 FYEKMQ (reference sequence). In nucleotides, the CDR3 is TGTGCCAGCAGCTCGGAAAACACCGGGGAGCTGTTTTTT. It yields the protein CASSSENTGELFF.

V gene TRBV11-2 combines with J gene TRBJ2-5; no reliable D call. V shed 5 bases and J shed 1 base, with 14 bases lying between them. Germline assignment: CDR1 SGHAT and CDR2 FQNNGV. CDR3 length: 15 residues. In nucleotides, the CDR3 is TGTGCCAGCAGCCCAGAATGGGCCCTCCAAGAGACCCAGTACTTC. Translated, it gives CASSPEWALQETQYF. Together with reference TRBV11-2 and TRBJ2-5, the CDR3 gives the full variable domain: EAGVAQSPRYKIIEKRQSVAFWCNPISGHATLYWYQQILGQGPKLLIQFQNNGVVDDSQLPKDRFSAERLKGVDSTLKIQPAKLEDSAVYLCASSPEWALQETQYFGPGTRLLVL.

The V call is TRBV18, the J call TRBJ1-6, with unresolved D. Trimming left V 2 bases short and J 7 bases short, with 6 bases between. Germline CDR1 reads KGHSH; CDR2 reads LQKENI. This CDR3 is 13 amino acids long. CDR3 loop: CASSPDWNSPLHF. The CDR3 DNA sequence: TGTGCCAGCTCACCAGACTGGAATTCACCCCTCCACTTT.

This chain links TRBV18 with TRBJ1-5; 7 bases align to TRBD1. The V gene's germline CDR1 is KGHSH and CDR2 LQKENI. With V trimmed by 2 bases and J by 7 bases, 5 bases remained unmatched. The CDR3 contains 14 residues. The CDR3 region has the DNA TGTGCCAGCTCACCATCAGGGGGGCGGCAGCCCCAGCATTTT. Translated, it gives CASSPSGGRQPQHF.

This CDR3 is CASYPLAKPSSGNTIYF. DNA for the CDR3: TGTGCCAGCTACCCTCTGGCCAAGCCGAGCTCTGGAAACACCATATATTTT. The J gene is TRBJ1-3, the V gene TRBV18; no reliable D call. Per germline, CDR1 KGHSH and CDR2 LQKENI. V was cut by 7 bases and J by 0 bases, with 19 bases left in between. The CDR3 covers 17 residues.

The CDR3 region is CASTPGTGANYGYTF. Written as DNA, the CDR3 is TGTGCCAGCACCCCTGGGACAGGGGCTAACTATGGCTACACCTTC. This chain uses TRBV3-1 (or the pseudogene TRBV3-2) with TRBJ1-2; 10 bases fit TRBD1. This CDR3 contains 15 residues. Germline V gene data show CDR1 as LGHDT and CDR2 as YNNKEL (reference sequence). The V gene end was trimmed by 7 bases and the J gene end by 0 bases; junction bases not matched to a gene: 5.

This chain joins TRBV11-2 and TRBJ1-5; possible D gene TRBD1, 6 bases. The CDR3 runs to 13 residues. CDR1 is SGHAT, CDR2 FQNNGV, per germline. The V end lost 4 bases, the J end lost 7 bases, and 11 bases lay between the germline ends. CDR3 bases: TGTGCCAGCAGCTACAGGGACCAACAGCCCCAGCATTTT. Translation: CASSYRDQQPQHF.

This clone was counted between two and nine times. The chain has TRBV5-1 and TRBJ1-1, with 7 nucleotides matching TRBD1. From germline, CDR1 is SGHRS and CDR2 YFSETQ. CDR3 length: 15 amino acids. V lost 3 bases to trimming and J lost 2 bases; unmatched junction nucleotides: 7. The CDR3: CASSYTGTVNTEAFF. The CDR3 DNA is TGCGCCAGCAGCTACACCGGGACAGTAAACACTGAAGCTTTCTTT.

The V call is TRBV4-1, the J call TRBJ1-2; D ambiguous. Between the trimmed V and J ends, which lost 0 bases and 7 bases, there was a span of 21 bases. Germline V gene lookup returns CDR1 MGHRA and CDR2 YSYEKL. The CDR3 has 17 amino acids. The CDR3 nucleotides are TGCGCCAGCAGCCAAGATGAAGCGGCAGGCTTGCGGGGTGGCTACACCTTC. The encoded protein is CASSQDEAAGLRGGYTF.